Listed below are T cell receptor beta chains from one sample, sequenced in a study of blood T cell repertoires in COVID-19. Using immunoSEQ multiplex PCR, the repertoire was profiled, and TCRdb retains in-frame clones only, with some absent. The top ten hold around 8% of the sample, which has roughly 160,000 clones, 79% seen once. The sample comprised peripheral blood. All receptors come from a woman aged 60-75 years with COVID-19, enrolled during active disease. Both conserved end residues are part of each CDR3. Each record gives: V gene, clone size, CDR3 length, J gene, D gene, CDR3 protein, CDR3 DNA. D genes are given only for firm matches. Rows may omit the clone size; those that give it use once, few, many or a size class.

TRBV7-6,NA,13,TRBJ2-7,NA,CATANRDNYEQYF,TGTGCCACCGCTAACCGGGACAACTACGAGCAGTACTTC
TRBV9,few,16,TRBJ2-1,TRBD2,CASSPELAGVAHEQFF,TGTGCCAGCAGCCCTGAACTAGCGGGAGTAGCCCATGAGCAGTTCTTC
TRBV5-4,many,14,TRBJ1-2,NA,CASSLPTATYGYTF,TGTGCCAGCAGCTTGCCGACAGCTACCTATGGCTACACCTTC
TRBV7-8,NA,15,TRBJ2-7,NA,CASSLAPGEGHEQYF,TGTGCCAGCAGCTTAGCTCCAGGGGAAGGTCACGAGCAGTACTTC
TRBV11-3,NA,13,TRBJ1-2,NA,CASGKGRGYGYTF,TGTGCCAGCGGCAAGGGGCGAGGCTATGGCTACACCTTC
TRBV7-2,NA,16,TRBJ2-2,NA,CASSAQTGFSTGELFF,TGTGCCAGCAGCGCTCAAACAGGGTTTTCGACCGGGGAGCTGTTTTTT
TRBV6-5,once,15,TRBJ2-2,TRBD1,CASRPDRDSTGELFF,TGTGCCAGCAGGCCGGACAGGGACTCCACCGGGGAGCTGTTTTTT
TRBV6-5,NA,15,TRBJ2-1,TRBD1,CASSLGQGFYNEQFF,TGTGCCAGCAGCCTCGGACAGGGTTTCTACAATGAGCAGTTCTTC
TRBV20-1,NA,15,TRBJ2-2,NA,CSASKEPANTGELFF,TGCAGTGCTAGTAAGGAGCCCGCGAACACCGGGGAGCTGTTTTTT
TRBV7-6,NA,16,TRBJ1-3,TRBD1,CASKPQGGQAGNTIYF,TGTGCCAGTAAACCACAGGGGGGGCAAGCTGGAAACACCATATATTTT
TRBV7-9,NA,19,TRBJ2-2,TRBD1,CASSLRGQAWRPNTGELFF,TGTGCCAGCAGCCTCAGGGGGCAAGCATGGCGCCCGAACACCGGGGAGCTGTTTTTT
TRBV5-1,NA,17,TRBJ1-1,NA,CASTFGPRPGGFTEAFF,TGCGCCAGCACTTTTGGCCCTAGACCCGGAGGGTTCACTGAAGCTTTCTTT
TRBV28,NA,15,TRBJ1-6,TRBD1,CASSSRTGGLSPLHF,TGTGCCAGCAGTTCCCGGACAGGGGGCCTTTCACCCCTCCACTTT
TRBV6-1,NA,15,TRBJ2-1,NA,CASSEALLVHNEQFF,TGTGCCAGCAGTGAAGCGCTACTAGTCCACAATGAGCAGTTCTTC
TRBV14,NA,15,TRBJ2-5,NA,CASSQPGTSEETQYF,TGTGCCAGCAGCCAACCCGGGACTTCAGAAGAGACCCAGTACTTC
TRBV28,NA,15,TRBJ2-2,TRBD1,CASTPADRDAGELFF,TGTGCCAGCACCCCTGCGGACAGGGATGCCGGGGAGCTGTTTTTT
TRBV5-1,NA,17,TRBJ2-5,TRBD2,CASSPRTSGGSWETQYF,TGCGCCAGCAGCCCAAGGACTAGCGGGGGGTCTTGGGAGACCCAGTACTTC